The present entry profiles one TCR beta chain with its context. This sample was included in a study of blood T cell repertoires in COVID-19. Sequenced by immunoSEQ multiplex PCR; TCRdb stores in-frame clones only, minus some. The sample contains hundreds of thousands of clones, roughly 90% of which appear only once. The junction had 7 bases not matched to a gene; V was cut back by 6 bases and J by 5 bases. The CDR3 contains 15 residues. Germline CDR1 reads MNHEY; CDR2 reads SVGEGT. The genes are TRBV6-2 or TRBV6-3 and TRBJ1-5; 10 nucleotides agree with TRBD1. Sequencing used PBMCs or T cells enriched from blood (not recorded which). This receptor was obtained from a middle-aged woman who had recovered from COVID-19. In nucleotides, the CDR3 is TGTGCCAGCAGCGAGACAGGGGGCTATGATCAGCCCCAGCATTTT. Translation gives CASSETGGYDQPQHF.